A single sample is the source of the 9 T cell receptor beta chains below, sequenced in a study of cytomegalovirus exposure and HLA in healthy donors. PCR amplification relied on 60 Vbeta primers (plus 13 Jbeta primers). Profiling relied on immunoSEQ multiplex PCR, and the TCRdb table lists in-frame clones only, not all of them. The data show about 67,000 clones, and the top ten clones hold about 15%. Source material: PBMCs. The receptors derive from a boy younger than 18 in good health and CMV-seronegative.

CDR3 nucleotides: TGTGCCAGCGCCGAATTGGACAGTAACTATGGCTACACCTTC. Protein sequence: CASAELDSNYGYTF. The V call is TRBV27, the J call TRBJ1-2; D might be TRBD1 (6 bases). CDR3 length: 14 residues. V was cut by 8 bases and J by 1 base, with 14 bases left in between. CDR1 and CDR2 (germline): MNHEY, SMNVEV (reference sequence).

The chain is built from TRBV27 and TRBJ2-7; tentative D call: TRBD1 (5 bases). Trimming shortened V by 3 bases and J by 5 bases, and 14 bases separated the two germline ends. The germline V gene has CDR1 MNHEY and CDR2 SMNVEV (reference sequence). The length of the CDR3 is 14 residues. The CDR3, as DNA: TGTGCCAGCAGTTTTAAGGGGTCTCAAAACGAGCAGTACTTC. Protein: CASSFKGSQNEQYF.

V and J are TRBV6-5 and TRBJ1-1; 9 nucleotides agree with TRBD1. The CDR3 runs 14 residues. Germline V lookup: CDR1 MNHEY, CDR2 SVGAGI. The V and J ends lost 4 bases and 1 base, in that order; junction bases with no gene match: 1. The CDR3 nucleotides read TGTGCCAGCAGTTCGGGACAGGGGAACACTGAAGCTTTCTTT. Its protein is CASSSGQGNTEAFF.

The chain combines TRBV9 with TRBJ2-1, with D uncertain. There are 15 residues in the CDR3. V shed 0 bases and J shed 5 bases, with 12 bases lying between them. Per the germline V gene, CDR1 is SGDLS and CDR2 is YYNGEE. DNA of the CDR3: TGTGCCAGCAGCGTAGTCGGCGGAGAAAACAATGAGCAGTTCTTC. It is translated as CASSVVGGENNEQFF.

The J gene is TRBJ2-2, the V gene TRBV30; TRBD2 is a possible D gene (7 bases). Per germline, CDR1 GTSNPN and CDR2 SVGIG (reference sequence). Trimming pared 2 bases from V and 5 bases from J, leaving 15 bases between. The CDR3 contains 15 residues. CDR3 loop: CAWSPKGGRTGELFF. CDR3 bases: TGTGCCTGGAGTCCCAAGGGGGGGCGAACCGGGGAGCTGTTTTTT.

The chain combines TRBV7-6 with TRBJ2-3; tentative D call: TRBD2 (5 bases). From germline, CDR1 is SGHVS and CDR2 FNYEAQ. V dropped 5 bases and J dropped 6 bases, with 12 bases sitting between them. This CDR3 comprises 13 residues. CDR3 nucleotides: TGTGCCAGCAGCACAAACGGGATCGATACGCAGTATTTT. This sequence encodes CASSTNGIDTQYF. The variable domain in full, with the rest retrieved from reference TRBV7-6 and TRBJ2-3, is GAGVSQSPRYKVTKRGQDVALRCDPISGHVSLYWYRQALGQGPEFLTYFNYEAQQDKSGLPNDRFSAERPEGSISTLTIQRTEQRDSAMYRCASSTNGIDTQYFGPGTRLTVL.

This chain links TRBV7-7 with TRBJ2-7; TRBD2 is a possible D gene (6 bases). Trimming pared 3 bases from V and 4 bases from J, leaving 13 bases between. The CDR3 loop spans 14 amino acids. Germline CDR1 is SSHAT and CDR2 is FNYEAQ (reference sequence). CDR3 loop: CASSLGLGGYEQYF. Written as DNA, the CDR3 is TGTGCCAGCAGCTTGGGGTTGGGAGGTTACGAGCAGTACTTC.

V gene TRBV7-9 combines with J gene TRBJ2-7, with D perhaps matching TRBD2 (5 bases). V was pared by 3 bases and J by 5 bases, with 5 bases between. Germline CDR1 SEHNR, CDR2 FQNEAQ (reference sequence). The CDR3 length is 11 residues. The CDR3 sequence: CASSFGDEQYF. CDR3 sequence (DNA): TGTGCCAGCAGCTTCGGGGACGAGCAGTACTTC.

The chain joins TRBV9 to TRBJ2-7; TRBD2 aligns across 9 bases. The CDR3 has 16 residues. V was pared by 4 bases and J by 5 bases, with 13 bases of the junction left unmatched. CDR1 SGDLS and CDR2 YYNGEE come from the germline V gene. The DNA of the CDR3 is TGTGCCAGCAGCCCCAGAGGTTCGCGGGAGGGCGACGAGCAGTACTTC. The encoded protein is CASSPRGSREGDEQYF. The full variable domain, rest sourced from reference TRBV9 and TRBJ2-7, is DSGVTQTPKHLITATGQRVTLRCSPRSGDLSVYWYQQSLDQGLQFLIQYYNGEERAKGNILERFSAQQFPDLHSELNLSSLELGDSALYFCASSPRGSREGDEQYFGPGTRLTVT.